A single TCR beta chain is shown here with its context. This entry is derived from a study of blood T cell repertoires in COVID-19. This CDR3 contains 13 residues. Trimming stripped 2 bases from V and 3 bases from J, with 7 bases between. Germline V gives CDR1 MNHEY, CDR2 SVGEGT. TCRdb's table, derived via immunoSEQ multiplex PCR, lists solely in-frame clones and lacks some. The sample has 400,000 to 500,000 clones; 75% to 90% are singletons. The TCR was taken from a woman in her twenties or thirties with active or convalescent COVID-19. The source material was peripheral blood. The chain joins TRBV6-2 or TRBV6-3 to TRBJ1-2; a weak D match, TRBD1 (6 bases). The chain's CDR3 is CASSYEGDYGYTF. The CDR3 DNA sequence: TGTGCCAGCAGTTACGAGGGGGACTATGGCTACACCTTC.